Listed below are T cell receptor beta chains from one sample, sequenced in a study of T cell repertoires in cytomegalovirus infection. MiXCR, run by TCRdb on the reads, gives a single entry per CDR3 protein. Altogether under 800,000 distinct CDR3 sequences are present, less than 25% being singletons, with the ten largest covering 7% to 9%. Sample: CD8+ T cells from PBMCs. Every receptor here comes from a human donor in good health (CMV status not recorded). Some clones in this sample may be carry-over from other donors' samples. The CDR3 runs from the conserved cysteine through the conserved F or W. The D gene is left open where the match is weak. The size entry is marked missing in some rows and otherwise reads once, few, many or a size class.

D gene	J gene	clone size	V gene	CDR3 DNA	CDR3 protein
TRBD2	TRBJ2-1	many	TRBV28	TGTGCCAGCAGTCCCCCCTGGGCGGGGGGAGTCTACAATGAGCAGTTCTTC	CASSPPWAGGVYNEQFF
.	TRBJ1-6	many	TRBV7-6	TGTGCCAGCAGCTCCCACCCCCCCTATGGCTCCTATAATTCACCCCTCCACTTT	CASSSHPPYGSYNSPLHF
TRBD2	TRBJ2-5	.	TRBV15	TGTGCCACCAGCAGCAGCACTAGCGGGGGATTTCAAGAGACCCAGTACTTC	CATSSSTSGGFQETQYF
.	TRBJ2-2	many	TRBV28	TGTGCCAGCAGTCCCCTGCACGAGGCCGGGGAGCTGTTTTTT	CASSPLHEAGELFF
.	TRBJ2-1	few	TRBV7-7	TGTGCTAGCAGCTTAAGTTGGGAGGACTACAATGAGCAGTTCTTC	CASSLSWEDYNEQFF
.	TRBJ2-6	many	TRBV7-9	TGTGCCAGCAGCCCCCCACGTGGGGCCAACGTCCTGACTTTC	CASSPPRGANVLTF
TRBD1	TRBJ1-6	few	TRBV7-9	TGTGCCAGCAGTGACAGGGTTAATTCACCCCTCCACTTT	CASSDRVNSPLHF
.	TRBJ2-1	few	TRBV24-1	TGTGCCACCAGTGACTCCGGGACAACCTACAATGAGCAGTTCTTC	CATSDSGTTYNEQFF
.	TRBJ1-2	.	TRBV6-1	TGTGCCAGCAGCCCCGGGGGCGCATTCTATGGCTACACCTTC	CASSPGGAFYGYTF
TRBD2	TRBJ2-1	many	TRBV4-2	TGTGCCAGCAGCCAAGTAGATAGCGGGCCCTACAATGAGCAGTTCTTC	CASSQVDSGPYNEQFF
.	TRBJ2-1	many	TRBV7-8	TGTGCCAGCAGCGGAGATGGGAATCCCTCCTACAATGAGCAGTTCTTC	CASSGDGNPSYNEQFF
.	TRBJ1-1	few	TRBV27	TGTGCCAGCAGTTTCGTACCCGGGAACGCTGAAGCTTTCTTT	CASSFVPGNAEAFF
TRBD1	TRBJ1-2	many	TRBV6-5	TGTGCCAGCAGTTTAACAGGGGGAGATGGCTACACCTTC	CASSLTGGDGYTF
TRBD1	TRBJ2-3	many	TRBV7-6	TGTGCCAGCAGCTTCCACCGGGGACAGGGGGCATTCACACAGACTACGCAGTATTTT	CASSFHRGQGAFTQTTQYF
.	TRBJ2-7	few	TRBV10-3	TGTGCCATCAGTGCGGCATATCCTAGCTCCTACGAGCAGTACTTC	CAISAAYPSSYEQYF
TRBD1	TRBJ2-2	many	TRBV11-2	TGTGCCAGCAGCCCACTGGACAGGTTCAACACCGGGGAGCTGTTTTTT	CASSPLDRFNTGELFF
TRBD2	TRBJ2-3	many	TRBV6-6	TGTGCCAGCAGTTACCAAGCGGGGGGCTCAGATACGCAGTATTTT	CASSYQAGGSDTQYF
.	TRBJ1-1	many	TRBV28	TGTGCCGCCCAGGGGAGGGCAGTCCGACGGAGCACTGAAGCTTTCTTT	CAAQGRAVRRSTEAFF
.	TRBJ2-3	few	TRBV28	TGTGCCAGCAGCATCACGTTAAACGACCATACGCAGTATTTT	CASSITLNDHTQYF
.	TRBJ2-1	.	TRBV27	TGTGCCAGCAGTTCAATGGCGCTAGTCCATGAGCAGTTCTTC	CASSSMALVHEQFF
.	TRBJ1-2	.	TRBV7-9	TGTGCCAGCAGCGATGGATTCGCCGGAGTCTATGGCTACACCTTC	CASSDGFAGVYGYTF
TRBD2	TRBJ2-7	.	TRBV6-5	TGTGCCAGCAGTTACTTTAGCGGGGGGGCCCCCTACGAGCAGTACTTC	CASSYFSGGAPYEQYF
.	TRBJ2-3	few	TRBV7-2	TGTGCCAGCAGTAGCCCGGCAGGGCAGTATTTT	CASSSPAGQYF
TRBD2	TRBJ2-1	.	TRBV14	TGTGCCAGCAGCCATGGACTAGCGGGCGGACAGTTCTTC	CASSHGLAGGQFF
TRBD1	TRBJ2-7	many	TRBV28	TGTGCCAGCAGTCTAGACAGGGGGAGCTCCTACGAGCAGTACTTC	CASSLDRGSSYEQYF
.	TRBJ2-1	many	TRBV7-8	TGTGCCACCGAGGGGTCCCCGAGAGGCAATGAGCAGTTCTTC	CATEGSPRGNEQFF
TRBD1	TRBJ1-2	few	TRBV29-1	TGCAGCGTTGAAGATCTCGTAGCTCACAGGGGCTATGGCTACACCTTC	CSVEDLVAHRGYGYTF
.	TRBJ2-1	few	TRBV6-5	TGTGCCAGCAGTCAAACAGAGCCTTGGTATGAGCAGTTCTTC	CASSQTEPWYEQFF
.	TRBJ2-1	many	TRBV29-1	TGCAGCGGCCTTTACAATGAGCAGTTCTTC	CSGLYNEQFF
.	TRBJ2-5	.	TRBV7-9	TGTGCCAGCAGCCCGACCGACAGGCTAGAGACCCAGTACTTC	CASSPTDRLETQYF
.	TRBJ2-1	many	TRBV7-6	TGTGCCAGCAGCTTAGCACTACTTGGGCACAATGAGCAGTTCTTC	CASSLALLGHNEQFF
.	TRBJ2-2	.	TRBV10-3	TGTGCCATCCAATCCCTGGACCCGAACACCGGGGAGCTGTTTTTT	CAIQSLDPNTGELFF
.	TRBJ2-6	.	TRBV28	TGTGCCAGCACAGAGTGGGTGCGAGCTGGGGCCAACGTCCTGACTTTC	CASTEWVRAGANVLTF
.	TRBJ2-5	.	TRBV28	TGTGCCAGCAGTTTTGGTGTGGGCGAAGAGACCCAGTACTTC	CASSFGVGEETQYF
TRBD1	TRBJ1-2	.	TRBV20-1	TGCAGCACACAGGGGGCGGCTGGCTACACCTTC	CSTQGAAGYTF
TRBD1	TRBJ2-5	many	TRBV7-9	TGTGCCGGCCTACAGACCGGACAGGGGGAGACCCAGTACTTC	CAGLQTGQGETQYF
.	TRBJ1-5	.	TRBV5-4	TGTGCCAGCAGCTTGGCCGGGGACAACAATCAGCCCCAGCATTTT	CASSLAGDNNQPQHF
.	TRBJ2-1	.	TRBV2	TGTGCCAACCGCGGGGCCGGACGGATCGGGGATGAGCAGTTCTTC	CANRGAGRIGDEQFF
.	TRBJ2-3	.	TRBV12-3/TRBV12-4	TGTGCCAGCAGTCCGCACTCACGGGACACTCGCACAGATACGCAGTATTTT	CASSPHSRDTRTDTQYF
.	TRBJ2-3	many	TRBV7-6	TGTGCCAGCAGCTCCTCCCCCGGACAAGCGGGAGATACGCAGTATTTT	CASSSSPGQAGDTQYF
.	TRBJ2-1	.	TRBV12-3/TRBV12-4	TGTGCCAGCAGTTTAGGCTGGTACAATGAGCAGTTCTTC	CASSLGWYNEQFF
TRBD1	TRBJ2-5	.	TRBV13	TGTGCCAGCAGCGGCGACAGGGATGGGGAGACCCAGTACTTC	CASSGDRDGETQYF
.	TRBJ1-2	many	TRBV7-2	TGTGCCAGCAGCTTACTCAGGCCCGGCTACACCTTC	CASSLLRPGYTF
.	TRBJ1-2	few	TRBV12-3/TRBV12-4	TGTGCCAGCACTCAGGTCGGGGGGAGCTATGGCTACACCTTC	CASTQVGGSYGYTF
.	TRBJ1-1	.	TRBV4-1	TGCGCCAGTAGCCAAGATGATAGAGAAAGGCGTGGGACTGAAGCTTTCTTT	CASSQDDRERRGTEAFF
.	TRBJ2-2	few	TRBV9	TGTGCCAGCAGCGTGGAGGGGGCGAAAACCGGGGAGCTGTTTTTT	CASSVEGAKTGELFF
TRBD2	TRBJ2-1	many	TRBV7-6	TGTGCCAGCAGCATTAGCGGGGGGGCCGGCAATGAGCAGTTCTTC	CASSISGGAGNEQFF
TRBD1	TRBJ1-3	.	TRBV20-1	TGCAGTGCTCCCGACAGGGGGGTCTCTGGAAACACCATATATTTT	CSAPDRGVSGNTIYF
TRBD2	TRBJ2-1	few	TRBV4-3	TGCGCCAGCAGCCTCACTCAGAGCGGGGGGTACAATGAGCAGTTCTTC	CASSLTQSGGYNEQFF